This T cell receptor (beta chain) derives from a study of cytomegalovirus exposure and HLA in healthy donors. On the study more broadly: The approximately 120 validation repertoires used the same platform as the roughly 670 first-cohort repertoires, a later analysis reported.

The CDR3 covers 14 residues. J lost 2 bases, V lost 2 bases, and 2 bases had no gene match. The germline gives CDR1 SEHNR, CDR2 FQNEAQ (reference sequence). Study findings and constraints: Among TCR beta chains, those listed as cytomegalovirus-associated numbered 164. According to a subsequent analysis, TCR clusters from the first cohort were inclined to appear together in the 110 or so validation repertoires.

On this clone: Its specificity is unknown.

Only in-frame clones appear in the TCRdb table, and some are missing; sequencing was by immunoSEQ multiplex PCR. Of about 180,000 clones detected, about 89% appear once; the ten largest clones hold under 3.5%. The sample taken for sequencing was PBMCs. The chain joins TRBV7-9 to TRBJ2-7; TRBD1 aligns across 8 bases. This TCR was sampled from a young man in good health and CMV-seropositive. The chain's CDR3 is CASSLQQGAYEQYF. The CDR3 DNA is TGTGCCAGCAGCTTACAACAGGGGGCCTACGAGCAGTACTTC.